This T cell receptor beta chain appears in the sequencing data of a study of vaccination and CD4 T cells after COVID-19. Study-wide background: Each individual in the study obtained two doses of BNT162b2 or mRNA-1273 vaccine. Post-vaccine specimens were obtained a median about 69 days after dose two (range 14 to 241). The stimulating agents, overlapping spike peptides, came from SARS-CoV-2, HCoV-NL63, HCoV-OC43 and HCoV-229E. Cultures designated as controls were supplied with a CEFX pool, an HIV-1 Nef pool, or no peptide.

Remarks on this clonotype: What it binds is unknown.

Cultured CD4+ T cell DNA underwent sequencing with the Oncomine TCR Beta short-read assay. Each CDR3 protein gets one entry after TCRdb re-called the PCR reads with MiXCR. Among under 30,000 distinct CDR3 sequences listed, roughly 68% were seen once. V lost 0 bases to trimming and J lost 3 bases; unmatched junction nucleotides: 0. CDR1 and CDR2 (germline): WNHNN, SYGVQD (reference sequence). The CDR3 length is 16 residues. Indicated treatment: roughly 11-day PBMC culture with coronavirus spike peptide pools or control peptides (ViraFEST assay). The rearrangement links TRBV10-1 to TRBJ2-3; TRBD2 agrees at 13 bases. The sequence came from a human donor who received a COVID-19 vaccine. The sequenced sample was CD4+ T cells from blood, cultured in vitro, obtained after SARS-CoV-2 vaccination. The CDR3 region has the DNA TGCGCCAGCAGTGAGTCGACTAGCGGGGGGACAGATACGCAGTATTTT. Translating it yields CASSESTSGGTDTQYF.